This T cell receptor beta chain was identified in a study of cytomegalovirus exposure and HLA in healthy donors. Study-wide context: From HLA-typed donors, an early data release held some 91 million unique TCRs.

J gave up 2 bases and V 2 bases, and 2 bases lay outside the gene matches. Germline values: CDR1 SGHNT, CDR2 YENEEA. The CDR3 spans 14 residues. PCR primers comprised 60 Vbeta and 13 Jbeta primers. TCRdb's table, derived via immunoSEQ multiplex PCR, lists solely in-frame clones and lacks some. The repertoire holds 150,000 to 200,000 clones, with roughly 83% as singletons. This clone came up once. The rearrangement links TRBV11-3 to TRBJ2-7; 8 bases align to TRBD2. Sequenced input: PBMCs. This TCR derives from a woman aged 45-65 years in good health and CMV-seronegative. The CDR3 is CASSLSGRAYEQYF. CDR3 in DNA: TGTGCCAGCAGCTTATCCGGGAGGGCCTACGAGCAGTACTTC.